Presented here are 23 T cell receptor beta chains from one specimen sequenced in a study of patients and donors after allogeneic stem cell transplantation. Each CDR3 protein gets one entry after TCRdb re-called the RT-PCR reads with MiXCR. Here the sample spans roughly 960,000 distinct CDR3 sequences, roughly 17% being singletons. Source material: blood, either unsorted or a sorted T cell fraction (not recorded which). These receptors were obtained from a human donor who was either an allogeneic HSCT recipient or a stem cell or donor lymphocyte infusion donor (not recorded which). It is not recorded whose cells these are; they may come from a transplant donor.

This clonotype was counted only a few times. The genes are TRBV7-9 and TRBJ1-1; 7 positions match TRBD1. The trim removed 5 bases at V and 8 bases at J, leaving 11 bases unmatched. The CDR3 consists of 14 residues. The V gene's germline CDR1 is SEHNR and CDR2 FQNEAQ (reference sequence). CDR3 DNA: TGTGCCAGCAGCCCCCCCCGGGGACAGCAGGAAGCTTTCTTT. It yields the protein CASSPPRGQQEAFF. Using reference TRBV7-9 and TRBJ1-1 for the parts outside the CDR3, the full variable domain is DTGVSQNPRHKITKRGQNVTFRCDPISEHNRLYWYRQTLGQGPEFLTYFQNEAQLEKSRLLSDRFSAERPKGSFSTLEIQRTEQGDSAMYLCASSPPRGQQEAFFGQGTRLTVV.

The DNA for the CDR3 is TGTGCCAGCAGTTTACCGGAGGCTCAATACCTGTTCTTC. Its translation: CASSLPEAQYLFF. The chain joins TRBV12-3 or TRBV12-4 to TRBJ2-1; D perhaps matches TRBD2 (5 bases). V was pared by 2 bases and J by 15 bases, with 17 bases between. The CDR3 loop spans 13 amino acids.

This clonotype was seen more than once but under ten times. The chain is built from TRBV6-5 and TRBJ1-1; 11 nucleotides align to TRBD1. The CDR3 length is 16 residues. Germline V gives CDR1 MNHEY, CDR2 SVGAGI. After removal of 4 bases from V and 4 bases from J, the junction contained 8 bases not matched to a gene. The DNA of the CDR3 is TGTGCCAGCAGTTTCCGATCCGGGACAGGGGGCACTGAAGCTTTCTTT. Amino acids: CASSFRSGTGGTEAFF.

The sample holds a few counts of this clonotype. The CDR3 DNA reads as TGCAGTGCTTACCGGGACGTCTCCTACAATGAGCAGTTCTTC. This sequence encodes CSAYRDVSYNEQFF. The chain employs TRBV20-1 and TRBJ2-1, with D tentatively TRBD1 or TRBD2 (5 bases each). V was clipped by 5 bases and J by 0 bases, with 11 bases between them. This CDR3 spans 14 amino acids. The germline V gene encodes CDR1 DFQATT and CDR2 SNEGSKA (reference sequence).

This sequence joins TRBV15 and TRBJ1-4; tentatively, D is TRBD1 (6 bases). Germline CDR1 LNHNV, CDR2 YYDKDF (reference sequence). V gave up 5 bases and J gave up 0 bases, with 22 bases separating them. This CDR3 is built from 19 residues. This chain's CDR3 is CATSPQGGRGLATNEKLFF. The CDR3 bases are TGTGCCACCAGCCCCCAAGGTGGCAGGGGTCTTGCAACTAATGAAAAACTGTTTTTT. Full variable domain (outside the CDR3, taken from reference TRBV15 and TRBJ1-4): DAMVIQNPRYQVTQFGKPVTLSCSQTLNHNVMYWYQQKSSQAPKLLFHYYDKDFNNEADTPDNFQSRRPNTSFCFLDIRSPGLGDTAMYLCATSPQGGRGLATNEKLFFGSGTQLSVL.

The rearrangement links TRBV25-1 to TRBJ1-2; TRBD1 matches at 8 bases. Germline trimming cut 0 bases from V and 4 bases from J; bases unmatched to any gene: 13. There are 18 residues in the CDR3. Germline V gene data show CDR1 as MGHDK and CDR2 as SYGVNS. CDR3 sequence reads: CASSEYTLRGTGFYGYTF. As DNA, the CDR3 is TGTGCCAGCAGTGAATACACCCTTCGGGGGACAGGCTTCTATGGCTACACCTTC.

The chain joins TRBV20-1 to TRBJ1-5; 8 bases align to TRBD1. The CDR3 totals 15 residues. Germline V gives CDR1 DFQATT, CDR2 SNEGSKA (reference sequence). The V and J ends lost 3 bases and 7 bases, in that order; junction bases with no gene match: 11. In DNA, the CDR3 is TGCAGTGCTAGGGTACAGGGGGTCCGGAGGCAGCCCCAGCATTTT. It codes for CSARVQGVRRQPQHF.

This clonotype was recorded a few times. This sequence joins TRBV6-1 and TRBJ2-1; TRBD2 agrees at 10 bases. CDR1 is MNHNS, CDR2 SASEGT, per germline. J gave up 3 bases and V 3 bases, and 5 bases lay outside the gene matches. The CDR3 spans 16 residues. In nucleotides, the CDR3 is TGTGCCAGCAGTGAGCGGACTAGCGGAATCTACAATGAGCAGTTCTTC. Its translation is CASSERTSGIYNEQFF.

The chain recombines TRBV5-1 with TRBJ1-1, with D perhaps matching TRBD1 (5 bases). CDR1 and CDR2 (germline): SGHRS, YFSETQ. V was cut by 1 base and J by 4 bases, with 14 bases left in between. CDR3 size: 15 residues. The CDR3 sequence is CASSLNAGAGTEAFF. The CDR3 DNA sequence: TGCGCCAGCAGCTTGAATGCTGGGGCGGGCACTGAAGCTTTCTTT.

The chain is built from TRBV30 and TRBJ2-6, with unresolved D. The CDR3 is 14 amino acids. Trimming left V 2 bases short and J 1 base short, with 6 bases between. CDR1 GTSNPN and CDR2 SVGIG come from the germline V gene (reference sequence). The CDR3 sequence is CAWSRMSGANVLTF. The CDR3 DNA reads as TGTGCCTGGAGTAGAATGTCTGGGGCCAACGTCCTGACTTTC.

This chain uses TRBV29-1 with TRBJ1-2; no clear D gene. The CDR3 contains 14 residues. Per germline, CDR1 SQVTM and CDR2 ANQGSEA. V lost 1 base and J lost 2, with 11 bases in between. This chain's CDR3 is CSVEGGDQNYGYTF. The CDR3 nucleotides read TGCAGCGTTGAAGGTGGAGACCAAAACTATGGCTACACCTTC.

The rearrangement joins TRBV7-6 to TRBJ1-1, with a weak D call TRBD1 (5 bases). This CDR3 has 19 amino acids. The germline gives CDR1 SGHVS, CDR2 FNYEAQ. V lost 1 base to trimming and J lost 0 bases, with 21 bases between them. The CDR3 here is CASSLEFRDWGPLNTEAFF. As DNA, the CDR3 is TGTGCCAGCAGCTTAGAATTTAGGGACTGGGGCCCTCTGAACACTGAAGCTTTCTTT.

This clonotype has at least ten counts. This chain joins TRBV12-3 or TRBV12-4 and TRBJ2-1, with 9 bases aligning to TRBD1. After removal of 6 bases from V and 9 bases from J, the junction contained 12 bases not matched to a gene. The CDR3 contains 15 residues. CDR3 nucleotides: TGTGCCAGCAGAACCGGGACAGGGAGTGGGGGTGAGCAGTTCTTC. The encoded protein is CASRTGTGSGGEQFF.

The chain recombines TRBV9 with TRBJ2-2; TRBD1 matches 7 bases. Looked up from germline, CDR1 is SGDLS and CDR2 is YYNGEE. Trimming took 0 bases from V and 6 from J; bases not matched to a gene: 14. This CDR3 has 18 amino acids. For the CDR3, the DNA is TGTGCCAGCAGCGTAGTACGAAATCCAGGGGGTTATCCCGGGGAGCTGTTTTTT. Protein sequence: CASSVVRNPGGYPGELFF. Together with reference TRBV9 and TRBJ2-2, the CDR3 gives the full variable domain: DSGVTQTPKHLITATGQRVTLRCSPRSGDLSVYWYQQSLDQGLQFLIQYYNGEERAKGNILERFSAQQFPDLHSELNLSSLELGDSALYFCASSVVRNPGGYPGELFFGEGSRLTVL.

This clonotype turned up a few times. The chain combines TRBV6-1 with TRBJ2-1; TRBD2 is a possible D gene (7 bases). Germline V gene sequence: CDR1 MNHNS, CDR2 SASEGT. There are 15 residues in the CDR3. The germline V and J ends were trimmed by 8 bases and 1 base, with 15 bases remaining between them. CDR3 amino acids: CASERDTRSYNEQFF. As DNA, the CDR3 is TGTGCCAGCGAGCGGGACACCAGGTCCTACAATGAGCAGTTCTTC.

This clonotype was counted ten times or more. The chain joins TRBV12-3 or TRBV12-4 to TRBJ2-1; D could derive from TRBD1 or TRBD2 (5 bases each). The CDR3 is 15 residues long. V lost 3 bases to trimming and J lost 0 bases, with 9 bases between them. The CDR3 loop reads CASSFPGLSYNEQFF. CDR3 DNA sequence: TGTGCCAGCAGTTTCCCGGGGCTCTCCTACAATGAGCAGTTCTTC.

This clonotype was recorded at least ten times. This chain links TRBV12-3 or TRBV12-4 with TRBJ1-2, with 7 bases fitting TRBD1. The trim removed 4 bases at V and 4 bases at J, leaving 9 bases unmatched. The length of the CDR3 is 15 residues. The CDR3 nucleotides read TGTGCCAGCAGTTCAACCGGGACAGATTTCTATGGCTACACCTTC. As protein: CASSSTGTDFYGYTF.

This clonotype was observed a handful of times. The chain carries TRBV24-1 and TRBJ2-3; D may be TRBD2 (6 bases). Trimming left V 1 base short and J 6 bases short, with 16 bases between. Germline assignment: CDR1 KGHDR and CDR2 SFDVKD. CDR3 length: 16 residues. As DNA, the CDR3 is TGTGCCACCAGTGATTTCGAGTCGGTGGGGAGGGATACGCAGTATTTT. Translation: CATSDFESVGRDTQYF.

This sequence joins TRBV6-5 and TRBJ1-2; D not resolved. Between the trimmed V and J ends, which lost 2 bases and 14 bases, there was a span of 9 bases. The CDR3 has 10 residues. Germline CDR1 is MNHEY and CDR2 is SVGAGI. This chain's CDR3 is CASSYDPKTF. The CDR3 nucleotides are TGTGCCAGCAGTTACGACCCGAAGACCTTC.

The chain is built from TRBV5-1 and TRBJ2-7, with TRBD1 matching 9 bases. The CDR3 loop spans 15 amino acids. Germline-derived CDR1 and CDR2 are SGHRS and YFSETQ. J lost 3 bases, V lost 4 bases, and 8 bases had no gene match. The CDR3 spells CASSLTGTGHYEQYF. The CDR3 DNA follows: TGCGCCAGCAGCCTGACCGGGACAGGGCACTACGAGCAGTACTTC.

This chain uses TRBV20-1 with TRBJ2-3; D is possibly TRBD2 (5 bases). The germline V and J ends were trimmed by 3 bases and 3 bases, with 7 bases remaining between them. In germline, CDR1 is DFQATT, CDR2 SNEGSKA (reference sequence). CDR3 length: 12 residues. CDR3 sequence reads: CSASGETDTQYF. Written as DNA, the CDR3 is TGCAGTGCTAGCGGGGAGACAGATACGCAGTATTTT.

This clonotype was seen a few times. V usage is TRBV7-8 and J usage is TRBJ1-4; D gene unclear. Germline V lookup: CDR1 SGHVS, CDR2 FQNEAQ. This CDR3 region has 10 residues. CDR3 sequence reads: CPGGVEKLFF. CDR3 nucleotides: TGTCCCGGCGGTGTCGAAAAACTGTTTTTT.

V usage is TRBV7-2 and J usage is TRBJ2-7; 7 nucleotides agree with TRBD2. Germline V lookup: CDR1 SGHTA, CDR2 FQGNSA. CDR3 size: 14 residues. V lost 3 bases and J lost 1; bases outside the gene matches: 3. The DNA for the CDR3 is TGTGCCAGCAGCTTCGGGAGGACATCCTACGAGCAGTACTTC. Translated: CASSFGRTSYEQYF.